This T cell receptor (beta chain) came from a study of response to subunit inactivated influenza vaccine. The sample holds a few counts of this clonotype. In germline, CDR1 is MNHEY, CDR2 SVGEGT. V shed 2 bases, J shed 2 bases, and the junction held 2 bases outside the gene matches. CDR3 size: 14 residues. TCRdb analysed the RT-PCR reads with MiXCR anew, one entry per CDR3 protein. This table has over 800,000 distinct CDR3 sequences, about 20% appearing once. This chain links TRBV6-2 or TRBV6-3 with TRBJ2-7; 8 bases fit TRBD2. The TCR comes from a man in his fifties or sixties who received an inactivated influenza vaccine. Sequencing was performed on PBMCs from blood, taken more than 4 days after vaccination. The CDR3 DNA sequence: TGTGCCAGCAGTTACGGCGGGGGGACCTACGAGCAGTACTTC. Translated: CASSYGGGTYEQYF.